Shown below are 23 T cell receptor beta chains from a single sample sequenced in a study of T cell responses to AZD1222 COVID-19 vaccine. Clones were read by immunoSEQ multiplex PCR, and TCRdb kept only the in-frame ones, dropping some. Altogether over 45,000 clones are present, about nine tenths being singletons, with the ten largest covering 5.3%. This specimen was peripheral blood, taken 28 days after the second AZD1222 dose. The receptors derive from an adult who received the AZD1222 COVID-19 vaccine.

This clone has just one count. This chain links TRBV28 with TRBJ2-1, with 11 positions matching TRBD1. J gave up 3 bases and V 6 bases, and 10 bases lay outside the gene matches. CDR1 and CDR2 from the germline V gene are MDHEN and SYDVKM. The CDR3 is 17 residues long. The DNA of the CDR3 is TGTGCCAGCAGAACTACCGGGACAGGGGGAATCTACAATGAGCAGTTCTTC. It is translated as CASRTTGTGGIYNEQFF.

This clone appeared a single time. CDR3 sequence (DNA): TGTGCCAGCAGTTACTCTGGCCGGGGGGAAAACACCATATATTTT. Protein sequence: CASSYSGRGENTIYF. The chain combines TRBV6-5 with TRBJ1-3; TRBD1 might be the D (5 bases). The germline V gene encodes CDR1 MNHEY and CDR2 SVGAGI. V shed 0 bases and J shed 6 bases, with 12 bases lying between them. The CDR3 has 15 amino acids.

On this clone: The conserved final phenylalanine or tryptophan is absent from the CDR3, which likely points to a read error. The limits of the CDR3 on the DNA are not certain, so only TCRdb's listed CDR3 is given. The CDR3 reads CASSLGRRRC. J is TRBJ1-4 and V is TRBV5-1. Including both end residues, the CDR3 is 10 amino acids long. Germline V gene data show CDR1 as SGHRS and CDR2 as YFSETQ.

The chain carries TRBV11-3 and TRBJ2-3, with a tentative D call TRBD2 (6 bases). V shed 4 bases and J shed 0 bases, with 11 bases lying between them. Germline V lookup: CDR1 SGHNT, CDR2 YENEEA. The CDR3 is 15 residues long. The chain's CDR3 is CASSSGVESTDTQYF. CDR3 nucleotide sequence: TGTGCCAGCAGCTCGGGGGTAGAAAGCACAGATACGCAGTATTTT.

The rearrangement uses TRBV5-4 and TRBJ1-2; 7 bases align to TRBD1. From germline, CDR1 is SGHNT and CDR2 YYREEE (reference sequence). V was clipped by 4 bases and J by 8 bases; unmatched bases: 8. The CDR3 covers 13 residues. In DNA, the CDR3 is TGTGCCAGCAGCGAGGACAGGCGCGGGGGCTACACCTTC. Translating gives CASSEDRRGGYTF. Using reference TRBV5-4 and TRBJ1-2 for the parts outside the CDR3, the full variable domain is ETGVTQSPTHLIKTRGQQVTLRCSSQSGHNTVSWYQQALGQGPQFIFQYYREEENGRGNFPPRFSGLQFPNYSSELNVNALELDDSALYLCASSEDRRGGYTFGSGTRLTVV.

The DNA of the CDR3 is TGCGCCAGCAGCTTCCAGGAGGACACTGAAGCTTTCTTT. It encodes CASSFQEDTEAFF. The chain is built from TRBV5-1 and TRBJ1-1; D is unclear. V lost 2 bases and J 3 bases, leaving 8 bases between the germline ends. CDR3 length equals 13 residues. Germline-derived CDR1 and CDR2 are SGHRS and YFSETQ. Full variable domain (outside the CDR3, taken from reference TRBV5-1 and TRBJ1-1): KAGVTQTPRYLIKTRGQQVTLSCSPISGHRSVSWYQQTPGQGLQFLFEYFSETQRNKGNFPGRFSGRQFSNSRSEMNVSTLELGDSALYLCASSFQEDTEAFFGQGTRLTVV.

The rearrangement uses TRBV11-2 and TRBJ2-3, with 12 bases fitting TRBD2. CDR1 and CDR2 from the germline V gene are SGHAT and FQNNGV. The CDR3 covers 16 residues. With V trimmed by 1 base and J by 3 bases, 2 bases remained unmatched. CDR3 sequence reads: CASSLVLAGGTDTQYF. For the CDR3, the DNA is TGTGCCAGCAGCTTAGTTCTAGCGGGAGGGACAGATACGCAGTATTTT.

The chain is built from TRBV28 and TRBJ2-1, with D hard to call. CDR1 and CDR2 from the germline V gene are MDHEN and SYDVKM. Trimming cost V 6 bases and J 0 bases, with 15 bases left between them. CDR3 length: 16 residues. CDR3 protein: CASSAQLSSSYNEQFF. The CDR3 DNA reads TGTGCCAGCAGCGCACAGCTTTCGAGCTCCTACAATGAGCAGTTCTTC.

The rearrangement joins TRBV27 to TRBJ2-3; possibly TRBD2 for D (6 bases). Per the germline V gene, CDR1 is MNHEY and CDR2 is SMNVEV (reference sequence). The CDR3 covers 14 residues. Trimming took off 7 bases at V and 0 bases at J, with 11 bases between the two ends. The CDR3 region is CASKSGRSTDTQYF. CDR3 nucleotide sequence: TGTGCCAGCAAAAGCGGGCGAAGCACAGATACGCAGTATTTT.

The V call is TRBV20-1, the J call TRBJ2-7, with D perhaps TRBD2 (6 bases). The CDR3 is 13 amino acids. CDR1 and CDR2 (germline): DFQATT, SNEGSKA (reference sequence). Trimming stripped 3 bases from V and 8 bases from J, with 17 bases between. CDR3: CSASSGEQSKQYF. The CDR3 DNA reads TGCAGTGCTAGTTCGGGGGAGCAATCTAAGCAGTACTTC.

CDR3 loop: CASGGSVFQSSYNEQFF. The CDR3 DNA sequence: TGTGCCAGCGGAGGCAGCGTCTTCCAGAGCTCCTACAATGAGCAGTTCTTC. The chain couples TRBV28 to TRBJ2-1; the D gene is possibly TRBD2 (5 bases). The CDR3 contains 17 residues. Germline V CDR1 and CDR2: MDHEN, SYDVKM. The ends were cut back, 8 bases at V and 0 bases at J, with 20 bases in the middle. Filled out from reference TRBV28 and TRBJ2-1, the complete variable domain reads DVKVTQSSRYLVKRTGEKVFLECVQDMDHENMFWYRQDPGLGLRLIYFSYDVKMKEKGDIPEGYSVSREKKERFSLILESASTNQTSMYLCASGGSVFQSSYNEQFFGPGTRLTVL.

This clone was detected only once. The chain links TRBV11-2 to TRBJ2-1, with no clear D. Per germline, CDR1 SGHAT and CDR2 FQNNGV. Trimming shortened V by 1 base and J by 4 bases, and 17 bases separated the two germline ends. The CDR3 is 17 residues long. The CDR3 bases are TGTGCCAGCAGCTTAGTCGTCACAGCGAAAGGGTACAATGAGCAGTTCTTC. The encoded protein is CASSLVVTAKGYNEQFF. Variable domain in full (rest from reference TRBV11-2 and TRBJ2-1): EAGVAQSPRYKIIEKRQSVAFWCNPISGHATLYWYQQILGQGPKLLIQFQNNGVVDDSQLPKDRFSAERLKGVDSTLKIQPAKLEDSAVYLCASSLVVTAKGYNEQFFGPGTRLTVL.

The CDR3 loop is CASSQDTVREGAYF. In DNA, the CDR3 is TGTGCCAGCAGCCAAGACACTGTCCGGGAGGGGGCCTATTTT. V usage is TRBV14 and J usage is TRBJ2-3; D is possibly TRBD2 (8 bases). With 0 bases removed from V and 15 bases from J, the gap between germline ends came to 19 bases. Germline V gives CDR1 SGHDN, CDR2 FVKESK. The CDR3 runs 14 residues.

This clone has just a few counts. The J gene is TRBJ2-7, the V gene TRBV27; 10 nucleotides align to TRBD1. Germline V gene lookup returns CDR1 MNHEY and CDR2 SMNVEV (reference sequence). The CDR3 runs 12 residues. V lost 6 bases to trimming and J lost 5 bases; unmatched junction nucleotides: 1. The CDR3 bases are TGTGCCAGCAGGACAGGGGGCGACGAGCAGTACTTC. It codes for CASRTGGDEQYF.

The V gene is TRBV6-1, the J gene TRBJ1-3; the D is unclear. V dropped 3 bases and J dropped 0 bases, with 9 bases sitting between them. The CDR3 is made up of 15 amino acids. Germline loops: CDR1 MNHNS, CDR2 SASEGT. CDR3 protein: CASSDATGSGNTIYF. DNA of the CDR3: TGTGCCAGCAGTGACGCTACTGGCTCTGGAAACACCATATATTTT.

The gene calls are TRBV13 and TRBJ1-1, with D uncertain. CDR1 PRHDT and CDR2 FYEKMQ come from the germline V gene (reference sequence). V dropped 8 bases and J dropped 1 base, with 8 bases sitting between them. The length of the CDR3 is 12 residues. The CDR3 DNA follows: TGTGCCAGCCCTGGCCAGAACACTGAAGCTTTCTTT. Translated: CASPGQNTEAFF. The entire variable domain, with the rest obtained from reference TRBV13 and TRBJ1-1, is as follows: AAGVIQSPRHLIKEKRETATLKCYPIPRHDTVYWYQQGPGQDPQFLISFYEKMQSDKGSIPDRFSAQQFSDYHSELNMSSLELGDSALYFCASPGQNTEAFFGQGTRLTVV.

The CDR3 nucleotides are TGTGCCAGCAGCGCGCCGGGAAAAAGCTCCTATAATTCACCCCTCCACTTT. Amino acid sequence: CASSAPGKSSYNSPLHF. V is TRBV7-8 and J is TRBJ1-6; D is unresolved. The V and J ends lost 5 bases and 0 bases respectively, with 14 bases between them. The CDR3 spans 17 residues. The V gene's germline CDR1 is SGHVS and CDR2 FQNEAQ.

V gene TRBV11-2 combines with J gene TRBJ1-1; possible D gene TRBD1, 6 bases. Deletions cut 5 bases from V and 1 base from J, with 14 bases between. The CDR3 sequence is 15 residues long. Looked up from germline, CDR1 is SGHAT and CDR2 is FQNNGV. For the CDR3, the DNA is TGTGCCAGCAGCCCCGCAAGACAGGAGAACACTGAAGCTTTCTTT. Protein: CASSPARQENTEAFF. Together with reference TRBV11-2 and TRBJ1-1, the CDR3 gives the full variable domain: EAGVAQSPRYKIIEKRQSVAFWCNPISGHATLYWYQQILGQGPKLLIQFQNNGVVDDSQLPKDRFSAERLKGVDSTLKIQPAKLEDSAVYLCASSPARQENTEAFFGQGTRLTVV.

The chain recombines TRBV7-9 with TRBJ2-1; TRBD2 matches at 9 bases. The CDR3 has 16 residues. The germline gives CDR1 SEHNR, CDR2 FQNEAQ (reference sequence). V lost 8 bases and J lost 6; bases outside the gene matches: 14. CDR3 protein: CASQPLELAGANEQFF. For the CDR3, the DNA is TGTGCCAGCCAACCCCTCGAGTTAGCGGGGGCCAATGAGCAGTTCTTC. Combining the CDR3 with reference TRBV7-9 and TRBJ2-1 gives the whole variable domain DTGVSQNPRHKITKRGQNVTFRCDPISEHNRLYWYRQTLGQGPEFLTYFQNEAQLEKSRLLSDRFSAERPKGSFSTLEIQRTEQGDSAMYLCASQPLELAGANEQFFGPGTRLTVL.

The chain links TRBV19 to TRBJ1-2, with unresolved D. The CDR3 has 13 amino acids. CDR1 is LNHDA, CDR2 SQIVND, per germline (reference sequence). Deletions cut 7 bases from V and 5 bases from J, with 14 bases between. CDR3 region: CASTLRTAYGYTF. CDR3 nucleotides: TGTGCCAGTACCCTTAGGACGGCTTATGGCTACACCTTC.

V gene TRBV18 combines with J gene TRBJ1-1; D is unresolved. The germline V gene encodes CDR1 KGHSH and CDR2 LQKENI. The ends were cut back, 4 bases at V and 1 base at J, with 10 bases in the middle. This CDR3 contains 14 residues. CDR3 coding DNA: TGTGCCAGCTCACTGACAAGACAGAACACTGAAGCTTTCTTT. The encoded protein is CASSLTRQNTEAFF. Together with reference TRBV18 and TRBJ1-1, the CDR3 gives the full variable domain: NAGVMQNPRHLVRRRGQEARLRCSPMKGHSHVYWYRQLPEEGLKFMVYLQKENIIDESGMPKERFSAEFPKEGPSILRIQQVVRGDSAAYFCASSLTRQNTEAFFGQGTRLTVV.

The chain combines TRBV12-3 or TRBV12-4 with TRBJ1-6; the D is unclear. The V end lost 3 bases, the J end lost 9 bases, and 9 bases lay between the germline ends. The CDR3 length is 13 residues. The CDR3 protein is CASSFEGVSPLHF. The CDR3 DNA reads TGTGCCAGCAGTTTTGAGGGAGTTTCACCCCTCCACTTT.

This clone occurred a few times. The chain couples TRBV19 to TRBJ1-5, with TRBD1 as a possible D gene (6 bases). Trimming removed 5 bases from V and 7 bases from J, with 12 bases in between. This CDR3 is 13 amino acids long. In germline, CDR1 is LNHDA, CDR2 SQIVND (reference sequence). CDR3 sequence reads: CASSSQGGQPQHF. The CDR3 bases are TGTGCCAGTAGTTCACAGGGTGGGCAGCCCCAGCATTTT.